Following are 15 T cell receptor beta chains from one sample sequenced in a study of early T cells in non-severe SARS-CoV-2 infection. Each CDR3 protein is one row after TCRdb ran MiXCR on the 5' RACE reads. Of fewer than 80,000 distinct CDR3 sequences in the sample, under 9.5% are singletons; the top ten hold 5.9%. The sample consisted of whole blood. Receptors were obtained from an adult who was a healthcare worker with PCR-confirmed SARS-CoV-2 infection or an uninfected control (not recorded which).

This clonotype occurred a few times. The chain recombines TRBV9 with TRBJ2-3; D remains unclear. This CDR3 spans 14 amino acids. Germline values: CDR1 SGDLS, CDR2 YYNGEE. The ends were cut back, 0 bases at V and 6 bases at J, with 11 bases in the middle. The CDR3 loop is CASSVGGSHDTQYF. The CDR3 DNA follows: TGTGCCAGCAGCGTAGGCGGTAGTCACGATACGCAGTATTTT.

Ten or more counts support this clonotype. The V call is TRBV5-1, the J call TRBJ1-2, with 7 bases identical to TRBD1. Germline V CDR1 and CDR2: SGHRS, YFSETQ. Losses at the gene ends were 4 bases for V and 4 bases for J; bases not matched to a gene: 4. This CDR3 has 13 residues. CDR3: CASSGGQLYGYTF. The CDR3 nucleotides are TGCGCCAGCAGCGGGGGACAGCTCTATGGCTACACCTTC.

The rearrangement joins TRBV9 to TRBJ2-3; no firm D call. Germline CDR1 SGDLS, CDR2 YYNGEE. The ends were cut back, 0 bases at V and 1 base at J, with 9 bases in the middle. The CDR3 length is 15 residues. CDR3 nucleotides: TGTGCCAGCAGCGTAGATTTCTCTGGCACAGATACGCAGTATTTT. Protein product: CASSVDFSGTDTQYF.

Many counts were recorded for this clonotype. The V gene is TRBV3-1, the J gene TRBJ1-2; D possibly corresponds to TRBD1 (5 bases). The length of the CDR3 is 17 residues. The V end was cut by 2 bases, the J end by 6 bases, with 22 bases between. Germline loops: CDR1 LGHDT, CDR2 YNNKEL (reference sequence). CDR3 region: CASSQNDRKNLFDGYTF. CDR3 DNA: TGTGCCAGCAGCCAAAACGACAGAAAGAACCTTTTCGATGGCTACACCTTC.

The chain joins TRBV12-5 to TRBJ1-1; perhaps TRBD1 as D (6 bases). Germline-derived CDR1 and CDR2 are LGHNT and FRNRAP. The CDR3 consists of 18 residues. With 1 base removed from V and 1 base from J, the gap between germline ends came to 19 bases. The CDR3 loop is CASGLAPKQGGANTEAFF. As DNA, the CDR3 is TGTGCTAGTGGTTTGGCGCCTAAACAGGGAGGGGCGAACACTGAAGCTTTCTTT.

This clonotype was seen repeatedly, ten times or more. The gene calls are TRBV10-2 and TRBJ2-3, with 9 bases matching TRBD2. Germline values: CDR1 WSHSY, CDR2 SAAADI. The V and J ends lost 2 bases and 6 bases, in that order; junction bases with no gene match: 3. The CDR3 extends over 14 amino acids. CDR3 in amino acids: CASSEPGLADTQYF. The DNA of the CDR3 is TGCGCCAGCAGTGAGCCGGGACTAGCCGATACGCAGTATTTT.

This rearrangement joins TRBV20-1 to TRBJ1-3; tentative D call: TRBD1 (6 bases). V was pared by 6 bases and J by 0 bases, with 21 bases between. Looked up from germline, CDR1 is DFQATT and CDR2 is SNEGSKA (reference sequence). The CDR3 length is 17 residues. The CDR3 reads CSALPGVGGFSGNTIYF. The DNA of the CDR3 is TGCAGTGCCCTCCCTGGGGTAGGGGGTTTCTCTGGAAACACCATATATTTT.

This sequence joins TRBV15 and TRBJ2-1; TRBD1 matches 8 bases. The CDR3 has 13 amino acids. The germline V gene has CDR1 LNHNV and CDR2 YYDKDF (reference sequence). The V gene end was trimmed by 7 bases and the J gene end by 7 bases; junction bases not matched to a gene: 6. The CDR3 nucleotides read TGTGCCACCACACAGGGGGTATCAAATGAGCAGTTCTTC. Its translation is CATTQGVSNEQFF.

V is TRBV20-1 and J is TRBJ2-1; tentatively, D is TRBD1 or TRBD2 (5 bases each). The germline V and J ends were trimmed by 6 bases and 9 bases, with 15 bases remaining between them. The germline V gene has CDR1 DFQATT and CDR2 SNEGSKA (reference sequence). The CDR3 contains 12 residues. This CDR3 reads CSAAGTAGEQFF. The CDR3 nucleotides are TGCAGTGCGGCTGGGACCGCCGGTGAGCAGTTCTTC.

In its sample, this clonotype was seen many times. The genes are TRBV6-1 and TRBJ2-7, with 7 bases lining up with TRBD1. CDR1 and CDR2 from the germline V gene are MNHNS and SASEGT. CDR3 size: 16 residues. Trimming cost V 0 bases and J 3 bases; bases outside gene matches: 8. The DNA of the CDR3 is TGTGCCAGCAGTGAAGCGAGCCGATACAGGGGCTACGAGCAGTACTTC. Translation gives CASSEASRYRGYEQYF.

This clonotype was recorded many times. The chain uses TRBV10-1 and TRBJ2-7; 10 bases match TRBD2. V trimming: 3 bases; J trimming: 3 bases; junction bases outside the gene matches: 2. Per germline, CDR1 WNHNN and CDR2 SYGVQD (reference sequence). This CDR3 region has 14 residues. In DNA form, the CDR3 reads TGCGCCAGCAGTGACGGACTAGCGGTCTACGAGCAGTACTTC. This codes for CASSDGLAVYEQYF.

The rearrangement joins TRBV7-9 to TRBJ2-7; perhaps D is TRBD1 or TRBD2 (5 bases each). CDR1 is SEHNR and CDR2 is FQNEAQ in the germline V gene (reference sequence). The CDR3 extends over 15 amino acids. Between the trimmed V and J ends, which lost 5 bases and 2 bases, there was a span of 16 bases. CDR3 amino acids: CASSPTKGRAYEQYF. CDR3 coding DNA: TGTGCCAGCAGCCCGACCAAGGGACGGGCCTACGAGCAGTACTTC. Variable domain in full (rest from reference TRBV7-9 and TRBJ2-7): DTGVSQNPRHKITKRGQNVTFRCDPISEHNRLYWYRQTLGQGPEFLTYFQNEAQLEKSRLLSDRFSAERPKGSFSTLEIQRTEQGDSAMYLCASSPTKGRAYEQYFGPGTRLTVT.

At least ten counts were recorded for this clonotype. V gene TRBV29-1 combines with J gene TRBJ2-3, with no clear D. CDR3 size: 11 residues. Trimming took 4 bases from V and 1 from J, leaving 3 bases between them. Per the germline V gene, CDR1 is SQVTM and CDR2 is ANQGSEA. In DNA form, the CDR3 reads TGCAGCGTTGGTGGCACAGATACGCAGTATTTT. Residues: CSVGGTDTQYF.

The CDR3 region has the DNA TGTGCCAGCAGTCGACAGGGCTACAATGAGCAGTTCTTC. Translated, it gives CASSRQGYNEQFF. J is TRBJ2-1 and V is TRBV6-2 or TRBV6-3; 7 bases fit TRBD1. Germline values: CDR1 MNHEY, CDR2 SVGEGT. CDR3 length equals 13 residues. J gave up 3 bases and V 5 bases, and 1 base lay outside the gene matches.

The sample holds many counts of this clonotype. The V and J genes are TRBV18 and TRBJ2-2; D is perhaps TRBD1 or TRBD2 (5 bases each). Germline V CDR1 and CDR2: KGHSH, LQKENI. The CDR3 consists of 14 residues. The ends were cut back, 3 bases at V and 9 bases at J, with 14 bases in the middle. In DNA, the CDR3 is TGTGCCAGCTCACCCGGGACCGCGGACCGGGAGCTGTTTTTT. Its protein product is CASSPGTADRELFF.